Listed below are T cell receptor beta chains from one sample, sequenced in a study of cytomegalovirus exposure and HLA in healthy donors. The protocol was immunoSEQ multiplex PCR, while the TCRdb copy is restricted to in-frame clones and leaves out a portion. Among 200,000 to 300,000 clones listed, 82% were seen once. Sample: PBMCs. The receptors stem from a woman aged 40 to 50 in good health and CMV-seropositive. Each CDR3 is given with its conserved first and last residue. Fields, in order: D gene, clone size, V gene, J gene, CDR3 protein, CDR3 DNA. The D gene is left open where the match is weak. The size field is filled for only some rows; it gives once, few, many or a size class.

NA	NA	TRBV7-8	TRBJ1-4	CASSPEDGNEKLFF	TGTGCCAGCAGCCCGGAAGACGGGAACGAAAAACTGTTTTTT
NA	NA	TRBV7-9	TRBJ1-1	CASSSTPGLRNTEAFF	TGTGCCAGCAGCTCTACTCCGGGACTTAGGAACACTGAAGCTTTCTTT
NA	NA	TRBV7-3	TRBJ1-1	CASSRQNSGGEAFF	TGTGCCAGCAGCAGACAGAACAGTGGCGGTGAAGCTTTCTTT
TRBD1	NA	TRBV14	TRBJ1-5	CASSQGQGAGQPQHF	TGTGCCAGCAGCCAAGGACAGGGGGCGGGTCAGCCCCAGCATTTT
NA	NA	TRBV29-1	TRBJ2-5	CSGSPPGETQYF	TGCAGTGGATCTCCCCCAGGGGAGACCCAGTACTTC
TRBD1	NA	TRBV29-1	TRBJ1-1	CSVGTGGRTEAFF	TGCAGCGTGGGGACAGGGGGCAGGACTGAAGCTTTCTTT
TRBD1	NA	TRBV2	TRBJ2-7	CASRKDRGDSYEQYF	TGTGCCAGCAGGAAGGACAGGGGCGATTCCTACGAGCAGTACTTC
NA	once	TRBV10-3	TRBJ1-5	CAISEAPQVSNQPQHF	TGTGCCATCAGTGAGGCCCCCCAGGTTAGCAATCAGCCCCAGCATTTT
NA	NA	TRBV25-1	TRBJ2-2	CASSRLADTGELFF	TGTGCCAGCAGTCGGCTAGCAGATACCGGGGAGCTGTTTTTT
NA	once	TRBV7-2	TRBJ2-7	CASSFRAEAYEQYF	TGTGCCAGCAGTTTCCGGGCGGAGGCCTACGAGCAGTACTTC
NA	NA	TRBV30	TRBJ1-3	CAWSQGGNTIYF	TGTGCCTGGAGTCAGGGGGGAAACACCATATATTTT
NA	once	TRBV7-2	TRBJ2-2	CASSLSSGSNTGELFF	TGTGCCAGCAGCTTATCATCGGGATCGAACACCGGGGAGCTGTTTTTT
NA	NA	TRBV30	TRBJ1-1	CAWSIGQWNTEAFF	TGTGCCTGGAGTATCGGACAGTGGAACACTGAAGCTTTCTTT
NA	NA	TRBV2	TRBJ2-6	CASSEALGGANVLTF	TGTGCCAGCAGTGAAGCCCTAGGAGGGGCCAACGTCCTGACTTTC
NA	NA	TRBV5-1	TRBJ1-1	CASPRSRTEINMNTEAFF	TGCGCCTCCCCGCGGTCCCGGACAGAGATTAACATGAACACTGAAGCTTTCTTT
NA	NA	TRBV30	TRBJ2-1	CAWSRRTTNLGEQFF	TGTGCCTGGAGTAGGAGGACTACTAATTTGGGTGAGCAGTTCTTC
NA	few	TRBV15	TRBJ2-5	CATSSIPGVLENF	TGTGCCACCAGCAGTATCCCCGGGGTCCTTGAGAACTTC
NA	NA	TRBV9	TRBJ2-5	CASSAIGTVETQYF	TGTGCCAGCAGCGCCATAGGGACTGTAGAGACCCAGTACTTC
TRBD1	once	TRBV4-1	TRBJ2-7	CASSPGQARGYEQYF	TGCGCCAGCAGCCCAGGACAGGCTCGTGGATACGAGCAGTACTTC
NA	NA	TRBV9	TRBJ1-1	CASSVDLVGGTEAFF	TGTGCCAGCAGCGTAGATCTCGTGGGGGGGACTGAAGCTTTCTTT
NA	NA	TRBV5-1	TRBJ1-4	CASSLIGGEKLFF	TGCGCCAGCAGCTTAATTGGGGGCGAAAAACTGTTTTTT
NA	NA	TRBV7-2	TRBJ2-3	CASSRTDTDTQYF	TGTGCCAGCAGCCGGACAGACACAGATACGCAGTATTTT
TRBD2	NA	TRBV5-6	TRBJ2-3	CASSEGLAGADTQYF	TGTGCCAGCAGCGAGGGACTAGCGGGAGCAGATACGCAGTATTTT
TRBD1	once	TRBV6-1	TRBJ1-3	CASRGPGGSGNTIYF	TGTGCCAGCAGGGGCCCAGGGGGCTCTGGAAACACCATATATTTT
TRBD1	NA	TRBV5-8	TRBJ2-7	CASSLVGQLGQYF	TGTGCCAGCAGCTTGGTGGGACAGCTGGGGCAGTACTTC
NA	few	TRBV20-1	TRBJ2-7	CSAGRSYEQYF	TGCAGTGCTGGCCGTTCCTACGAGCAGTACTTC
TRBD2	NA	TRBV5-8	TRBJ2-7	CASSPRLAGERYEQYF	TGTGCCAGCTCCCCTCGACTAGCGGGAGAAAGGTACGAGCAGTACTTC
TRBD2	NA	TRBV19	TRBJ2-5	CATRTQGLAGETQYF	TGTGCCACCCGCACCCAGGGACTAGCGGGAGAGACCCAGTACTTC
NA	NA	TRBV30	TRBJ2-3	CACPPRGSGVDTQYF	TGTGCCTGTCCACCACGCGGATCAGGGGTAGATACGCAGTATTTT
TRBD1	NA	TRBV9	TRBJ1-1	CASSTGAPPENTEAFF	TGTGCCAGCAGTACAGGGGCCCCACCAGAAAACACTGAAGCTTTCTTT
NA	few	TRBV19	TRBJ2-2	CASISRVNTGELFF	TGTGCCAGTATTTCCAGGGTGAACACCGGGGAGCTGTTTTTT
NA	NA	TRBV19	TRBJ1-2	CASSGTPENYGYTF	TGTGCCAGTAGTGGTACACCGGAGAACTATGGCTACACCTTC
TRBD1	once	TRBV9	TRBJ2-1	CASSPQGEGTRVRVYNEQFF	TGTGCCAGCAGCCCCCAGGGGGAAGGGACCCGGGTTCGGGTATACAATGAGCAGTTCTTC
NA	NA	TRBV5-6	TRBJ2-4	CASSPLTGEGTLAKNIQYF	TGTGCCAGCAGCCCTTTGACAGGGGAGGGGACCCTAGCCAAAAACATTCAGTACTTC
TRBD2	once	TRBV10-3	TRBJ2-5	CAIRGPLAGEETQYF	TGTGCCATCAGAGGGCCCCTAGCGGGTGAAGAGACCCAGTACTTC
TRBD1	NA	TRBV19	TRBJ1-5	CASRNSGTGFHQPQHF	TGTGCCAGTAGGAACTCCGGGACAGGGTTTCATCAGCCCCAGCATTTT
TRBD1	NA	TRBV10-3	TRBJ1-3	CANWDSSGNTIYF	TGTGCCAACTGGGACAGCTCTGGAAACACCATATATTTT
TRBD1	NA	TRBV4-2	TRBJ1-1	CASSQDQGDTEAFF	TGTGCCAGCAGCCAAGATCAGGGGGACACTGAAGCTTTCTTT
TRBD1	NA	TRBV19	TRBJ1-5	CASSIKGTENQPQHF	TGTGCCAGTAGTATAAAAGGGACAGAGAATCAGCCCCAGCATTTT